Following are 16 T cell receptor beta chains from one sample sequenced in a study of blood T cell repertoires in COVID-19. Generated by immunoSEQ multiplex PCR, the TCRdb table keeps only in-frame clones and is missing some. The sample yields approximately 310,000 clones, under 90% seen once. Sequencing was performed on PBMCs or T cells enriched from blood (not recorded which). The receptors stem from a man in his 60s who had recovered from COVID-19.

The J gene is TRBJ2-1, the V gene TRBV7-2; 7 nucleotides align to TRBD1. There are 13 residues in the CDR3. Per the germline V gene, CDR1 is SGHTA and CDR2 is FQGNSA. The J segment lost 7 bases and the V segment lost 6 bases, leaving 6 bases of the junction unmatched. The CDR3 sequence is CASSLGQYNEQFF. CDR3 DNA sequence: TGTGCCAGCAGTCTGGGACAGTATAATGAGCAGTTCTTC.

This chain links TRBV5-1 with TRBJ2-2, with D perhaps TRBD2 (6 bases). The CDR3 spans 14 residues. Per germline, CDR1 SGHRS and CDR2 YFSETQ. Trimming removed 4 bases from V and 2 bases from J, with 9 bases in between. The CDR3 spells CASSRDFNTGELFF. The DNA for the CDR3 is TGCGCCAGCAGCCGGGACTTCAACACCGGGGAGCTGTTTTTT. The complete variable domain, with remaining parts taken from reference TRBV5-1 and TRBJ2-2, reads KAGVTQTPRYLIKTRGQQVTLSCSPISGHRSVSWYQQTPGQGLQFLFEYFSETQRNKGNFPGRFSGRQFSNSRSEMNVSTLELGDSALYLCASSRDFNTGELFFGEGSRLTVL.

The chain links TRBV7-2 to TRBJ1-2; TRBD1 agrees at 9 bases. The germline V gene encodes CDR1 SGHTA and CDR2 FQGNSA. The CDR3 totals 14 residues. With V trimmed by 5 bases and J by 4 bases, 5 bases remained unmatched. The DNA of the CDR3 is TGTGCCAGCAGCCTACAGGGGGCGGGCTATGGCTACACCTTC. It yields the protein CASSLQGAGYGYTF.

This sequence joins TRBV19 and TRBJ2-7; tentative D call: TRBD1 (7 bases). Per the germline V gene, CDR1 is LNHDA and CDR2 is SQIVND (reference sequence). The CDR3 has 16 residues. The V and J ends lost 5 bases and 2 bases respectively, with 19 bases between them. CDR3 residues: CASSQTRQGGTYEQYF. CDR3 in DNA: TGTGCCAGTAGTCAAACCCGACAGGGAGGCACCTACGAGCAGTACTTC.

The rearrangement links TRBV28 to TRBJ2-7, with D maybe TRBD2 (6 bases). Germline lookup yields CDR1 MDHEN and CDR2 SYDVKM. V was pared by 6 bases and J by 0 bases, with 15 bases between. The CDR3 is 15 residues long. The CDR3 nucleotides are TGTGCCAGCAGCTCTGGGACTGACCTCTCCTACGAGCAGTACTTC. The encoded protein is CASSSGTDLSYEQYF.

The chain employs TRBV6-5 and TRBJ2-7; TRBD1 matches at 7 bases. V trimming: 6 bases; J trimming: 6 bases; junction bases outside the gene matches: 11. The CDR3 has 14 residues. CDR1 is MNHEY, CDR2 SVGAGI, per germline. Written as DNA, the CDR3 is TGTGCCAGCAGCTTAACAGGGGACCCCCTCGAGCAGTACTTC. Amino acids: CASSLTGDPLEQYF.

CDR3 sequence: CASRKSGTANNEQFF. The CDR3 nucleotides are TGTGCCAGCAGAAAATCCGGGACAGCTAACAATGAGCAGTTCTTC. The chain employs TRBV11-2 and TRBJ2-1, with 7 bases fitting TRBD1. The length of the CDR3 is 15 residues. Germline-derived CDR1 and CDR2 are SGHAT and FQNNGV. V was clipped by 6 bases and J by 5 bases; unmatched bases: 10.

V is TRBV19 and J is TRBJ2-7; 12 bases align to TRBD2. The CDR3 is 17 residues long. V was pared by 5 bases and J by 4 bases, with 12 bases of the junction left unmatched. Germline values: CDR1 LNHDA, CDR2 SQIVND (reference sequence). The CDR3 DNA follows: TGTGCCAGTAGTCTCATCGGGACTAGCGGGTTGATGTACGAGCAGTACTTC. Its protein product is CASSLIGTSGLMYEQYF.

This chain joins TRBV6-5 and TRBJ2-7; D is uncertain. Trimming stripped 8 bases from V and 4 bases from J, with 15 bases between. This CDR3 is built from 13 residues. The germline V gene has CDR1 MNHEY and CDR2 SVGAGI. The CDR3 loop is CASARVATYEQYF. CDR3 DNA sequence: TGTGCCAGCGCGAGAGTAGCTACATACGAGCAGTACTTC.

The genes are TRBV7-9 and TRBJ2-6; D is unclear. Trimming shortened V by 5 bases and J by 4 bases, and 9 bases separated the two germline ends. Germline CDR1 SEHNR, CDR2 FQNEAQ (reference sequence). The CDR3 consists of 14 residues. The CDR3 sequence: CASSLTGGANVLTF. CDR3 sequence (DNA): TGTGCCAGCAGCCTGACCGGGGGGGCCAACGTCCTGACTTTC. The variable domain in full, with the rest retrieved from reference TRBV7-9 and TRBJ2-6, is DTGVSQNPRHKITKRGQNVTFRCDPISEHNRLYWYRQTLGQGPEFLTYFQNEAQLEKSRLLSDRFSAERPKGSFSTLEIQRTEQGDSAMYLCASSLTGGANVLTFGAGSRLTVL.

V usage is TRBV28 and J usage is TRBJ1-5; 8 bases are a match to TRBD1. V trimming: 4 bases; J trimming: 1 base; junction bases outside the gene matches: 6. CDR3 length equals 16 residues. The germline CDR1 and CDR2 sequences are MDHEN and SYDVKM. This CDR3 reads CASSSPGGGSNQPQHF. The CDR3 coding sequence is TGTGCCAGCAGTTCTCCAGGGGGCGGAAGCAATCAGCCCCAGCATTTT.

The V call is TRBV24-1, the J call TRBJ1-2; maybe TRBD1 (5 bases). This CDR3 contains 16 residues. Trimming pared 1 base from V and 2 bases from J, leaving 13 bases between. Germline assignment: CDR1 KGHDR and CDR2 SFDVKD. CDR3 residues: CATSDLRPGGNYGYTF. In DNA form, the CDR3 reads TGTGCCACCAGTGATTTACGGCCCGGGGGGAACTATGGCTACACCTTC.

This clone is a singleton in its sample. The chain links TRBV18 to TRBJ2-7, with D tentatively TRBD1 (5 bases). Germline values: CDR1 KGHSH, CDR2 LQKENI. Trimming shortened V by 1 base and J by 3 bases, and 13 bases separated the two germline ends. The CDR3 length is 15 residues. CDR3 region: CASSPRLGQGYEQYF. CDR3 sequence (DNA): TGTGCCAGCTCACCACGGCTAGGGCAGGGCTACGAGCAGTACTTC. The whole variable domain, remainder taken from reference TRBV18 and TRBJ2-7, is NAGVMQNPRHLVRRRGQEARLRCSPMKGHSHVYWYRQLPEEGLKFMVYLQKENIIDESGMPKERFSAEFPKEGPSILRIQQVVRGDSAAYFCASSPRLGQGYEQYFGPGTRLTVT.

The V and J genes are TRBV19 and TRBJ2-1; 8 bases agree with TRBD1. This CDR3 has 16 residues. Germline loops: CDR1 LNHDA, CDR2 SQIVND (reference sequence). Unmatched junction bases numbered 11, after V lost 8 bases and J lost 2 bases. The CDR3 sequence: CASRPLDRATYNEQFF. CDR3 coding DNA: TGTGCCAGTCGGCCATTGGACAGGGCGACCTACAATGAGCAGTTCTTC.

The rearrangement links TRBV19 to TRBJ2-1; 9 positions agree with TRBD2. Germline CDR1 and CDR2: LNHDA and SQIVND (reference sequence). This CDR3 is 15 amino acids long. V dropped 2 bases and J dropped 4; count of bases not matched to a gene: 3. CDR3 DNA sequence: TGTGCCAGTAGTATACCAGCGGGAGGTTACAATGAGCAGTTCTTC. Translation: CASSIPAGGYNEQFF.

As DNA, the CDR3 is TGCGCCAGCAGCCAAGAATGGTCGGAGTCCTTCTCTGGGGCCAACGTCCTGACTTTC. Amino acid sequence: CASSQEWSESFSGANVLTF. This sequence joins TRBV4-3 and TRBJ2-6, with D unresolved. CDR1 is LGHNA, CDR2 YSLEER, per germline. CDR3 length: 19 residues. The V end lost 0 bases, the J end lost 0 bases, and 15 bases lay between the germline ends.